Presented here are 8 T cell receptor beta chains from one specimen sequenced in a study of T cells in Graves' hyperthyroidism and ophthalmopathy. Amplification of TCR beta CDR3 regions was performed using RNA transcripts as template. Primed by the HTBI set, a first-round RT-PCR was run on the TCR CDR3. TCRdb independently ran MiXCR on the multiplex PCR reads; one entry per CDR3 protein. Of approximately 610,000 distinct CDR3 sequences listed, 14% to 15% are singletons. Sample: blood. These receptors were collected from a woman aged 40 to 50 with Graves' ophthalmopathy.

This clonotype came up many times. The chain couples TRBV28 to TRBJ1-1; the match to TRBD1 covers 9 bases. The V gene end was trimmed by 6 bases and the J gene end by 7 bases; junction bases not matched to a gene: 3. Looked up from germline, CDR1 is MDHEN and CDR2 is SYDVKM. There are 12 residues in the CDR3. CDR3 sequence: CASRGQGNEAFF. In DNA, the CDR3 is TGTGCCAGCAGGGGACAGGGTAATGAAGCTTTCTTT.

The sample holds many counts of this clonotype. The chain joins TRBV20-1 to TRBJ1-2; perhaps TRBD1 as D (6 bases). This CDR3 has 13 amino acids. V was pared by 6 bases and J by 0 bases, with 11 bases between. The germline V gene has CDR1 DFQATT and CDR2 SNEGSKA (reference sequence). The CDR3 DNA reads TGCAGTGCGACCGGGACAACTAACTATGGCTACACCTTC. This translates into CSATGTTNYGYTF.

V gene TRBV4-3 combines with J gene TRBJ1-2; D is undetermined. The germline V gene encodes CDR1 LGHNA and CDR2 YSLEER. This CDR3 has 14 amino acids. Trimming cost V 2 bases and J 8 bases, with 15 bases left between them. Written as DNA, the CDR3 is TGCGCCAGCAGCCAATCGAGGTATTCGCAGGGCTACACCTTC. This sequence encodes CASSQSRYSQGYTF.

This clonotype was detected ten times or more. The chain couples TRBV6-1 to TRBJ2-5; D gene ambiguous. CDR3 length: 17 residues. Between the trimmed V and J ends, which lost 6 bases and 2 bases, there was a span of 22 bases. The germline V gene encodes CDR1 MNHNS and CDR2 SASEGT. This CDR3 is CASSNPFRAALQETQYF. In DNA form, the CDR3 reads TGTGCCAGCAGCAATCCTTTCCGGGCAGCTCTACAAGAGACCCAGTACTTC.

At least ten counts were recorded for this clonotype. J is TRBJ2-7 and V is TRBV28, with D possibly being TRBD1 or TRBD2 (5 bases each). Germline CDR1 MDHEN, CDR2 SYDVKM. CDR3 length equals 17 residues. Trimming took off 5 bases at V and 1 base at J, with 21 bases between the two ends. The CDR3 loop reads CASSLDVRGMVSYEQYF. Here the CDR3 DNA reads TGTGCCAGCAGTCTCGACGTCCGGGGCATGGTTTCCTACGAGCAGTACTTC.

This clonotype was observed at least ten times. This rearrangement joins TRBV20-1 to TRBJ2-7; TRBD2 matches 9 bases. The CDR3 spans 16 residues. In germline, CDR1 is DFQATT, CDR2 SNEGSKA (reference sequence). V lost 3 bases, J lost 2 bases, and 11 bases stayed unmatched. The CDR3 bases are TGCAGTGCTAGTTCCCCGGGCGGGAGGGTTGCCTACGAGCAGTACTTC. Its protein product is CSASSPGGRVAYEQYF.

The rearrangement links TRBV6-2 or TRBV6-3 to TRBJ1-5; TRBD1 agrees at 8 bases. Looked up from germline, CDR1 is MNHEY and CDR2 is SVGEGT. This CDR3 comprises 15 residues. The V gene end was trimmed by 3 bases and the J gene end by 4 bases; junction bases not matched to a gene: 5. The CDR3 loop is CASSYGTGINQPQHF. The DNA for the CDR3 is TGTGCCAGCAGTTATGGGACAGGCATAAATCAGCCCCAGCATTTT.

This clonotype was recorded many times. The chain has TRBV6-5 and TRBJ1-2; perhaps TRBD1 as D (5 bases). CDR1 is MNHEY, CDR2 SVGAGI, per germline. V lost 0 bases and J 6 bases, leaving 11 bases between the germline ends. The CDR3 contains 14 residues. The CDR3 protein is CASSYSNRGNGYTF. For the CDR3, the DNA is TGTGCCAGCAGTTACTCGAATCGGGGGAATGGCTACACCTTC.